This is a list of T cell receptor beta chains from one sample in a study of blood T cell repertoires in COVID-19. Assay: immunoSEQ multiplex PCR; the TCRdb copy retains only in-frame clones and omits some. The data hold 200,000 or so clones, with approximately 88% observed a single time. Sequenced sample: PBMCs or T cells enriched from blood (not recorded which). These receptors came from a middle-aged woman with acute COVID-19. Each CDR3 is given with its conserved first and last residue. The D gene is left open where the match is weak. Some rows mark clone size as missing; the rest say once, few, many or name a class of expanded clone.

CDR3 protein: CASSQGGTPFTEAFF; CDR3 DNA: TGTGCCAGCAGCCAAGGCGGGACGCCATTCACAGAAGCTTTCTTT; V gene: TRBV3-1/TRBV3-2; J gene: TRBJ1-1; D gene: .; clone size: .
CDR3 protein: CASSKGKGSNQPQHF; CDR3 DNA: TGTGCCAGCAGCAAAGGTAAGGGGAGCAATCAGCCCCAGCATTTT; V gene: TRBV21-1; J gene: TRBJ1-5; D gene: .; clone size: few
CDR3 protein: CASSPRGSGSLTDTQYF; CDR3 DNA: TGTGCCAGCAGCCCTCGTGGTAGCGGGTCCCTCACAGATACGCAGTATTTT; V gene: TRBV9; J gene: TRBJ2-3; D gene: TRBD2; clone size: .
CDR3 protein: CAWSVREGIPFF; CDR3 DNA: TGTGCCTGGAGTGTACGCGAGGGTATACCTTTCTTT; V gene: TRBV30; J gene: TRBJ1-1; D gene: .; clone size: .
CDR3 protein: CASSFFSTDTQYF; CDR3 DNA: TGTGCCAGCAGTTTCTTTAGCACAGATACGCAGTATTTT; V gene: TRBV27; J gene: TRBJ2-3; D gene: .; clone size: .
CDR3 protein: CASRPTGTGTEKLFF; CDR3 DNA: TGCGCCAGCCGACCCACCGGGACAGGAACTGAAAAACTGTTTTTT; V gene: TRBV5-1; J gene: TRBJ1-4; D gene: TRBD1; clone size: .
CDR3 protein: CASARDSNPTGGYTF; CDR3 DNA: TGTGCTAGTGCCCGGGACAGCAACCCGACAGGGGGCTACACCTTC; V gene: TRBV12-5; J gene: TRBJ1-2; D gene: TRBD1; clone size: .
CDR3 protein: CTGKRGVGPSEAFF; CDR3 DNA: TGCACGGGAAAACGGGGGGTAGGCCCCTCTGAAGCTTTCTTT; V gene: TRBV29-1; J gene: TRBJ1-1; D gene: .; clone size: .
CDR3 protein: CSVIQAGNTEAFF; CDR3 DNA: TGCAGCGTTATCCAGGCGGGGAACACTGAAGCTTTCTTT; V gene: TRBV29-1; J gene: TRBJ1-1; D gene: .; clone size: .
CDR3 protein: CAIADSRSNTGELFF; CDR3 DNA: TGTGCCATCGCAGATAGCCGCTCGAACACCGGGGAGCTGTTTTTT; V gene: TRBV10-3; J gene: TRBJ2-2; D gene: .; clone size: .
CDR3 protein: CATRRQGALDTQYF; CDR3 DNA: TGTGCCACCAGACGACAGGGGGCTTTAGATACGCAGTATTTT; V gene: TRBV24-1; J gene: TRBJ2-3; D gene: TRBD1; clone size: .
CDR3 protein: CASSPDSSSEQYF; CDR3 DNA: TGTGCCAGCAGCCCGGACTCCTCTAGTGAGCAGTACTTC; V gene: TRBV13; J gene: TRBJ2-7; D gene: .; clone size: .
CDR3 protein: CASSLGVRLRSYNEQFF; CDR3 DNA: TGTGCCAGCAGCTTAGGTGTGCGACTTCGCTCCTACAATGAGCAGTTCTTC; V gene: TRBV7-2; J gene: TRBJ2-1; D gene: .; clone size: .
CDR3 protein: CASSLVDRGAGYGYTF; CDR3 DNA: TGTGCCAGCAGCTTGGTGGACAGGGGAGCGGGCTATGGCTACACCTTC; V gene: TRBV5-6; J gene: TRBJ1-2; D gene: TRBD1; clone size: .
CDR3 protein: CASSSLVNNQPQHF; CDR3 DNA: TGTGCCAGCAGCTCCCTCGTTAACAATCAGCCCCAGCATTTT; V gene: TRBV7-9; J gene: TRBJ1-5; D gene: .; clone size: few
CDR3 protein: CAWSVRGVRRLALYNEQFF; CDR3 DNA: TGTGCCTGGAGTGTACGGGGGGTACGAAGACTGGCCCTGTACAATGAGCAGTTCTTC; V gene: TRBV30; J gene: TRBJ2-1; D gene: TRBD2; clone size: .
CDR3 protein: CASSIWSLAGWMYNEQFF; CDR3 DNA: TGTGCCAGTAGTATTTGGTCCCTAGCTGGGTGGATGTACAATGAGCAGTTCTTC; V gene: TRBV19; J gene: TRBJ2-1; D gene: .; clone size: .
CDR3 protein: CASSRAGNTDTQYF; CDR3 DNA: TGTGCCAGCAGTCGCGCGGGGAACACAGATACGCAGTATTTT; V gene: TRBV6-5; J gene: TRBJ2-3; D gene: .; clone size: once
CDR3 protein: CASGSPGSGNTIYF; CDR3 DNA: TGTGCTAGTGGTTCCCCAGGTTCTGGAAACACCATATATTTT; V gene: TRBV12-5; J gene: TRBJ1-3; D gene: .; clone size: .
CDR3 protein: CASSGGLAGGVAGSETQYF; CDR3 DNA: TGTGCCAGCAGCGGGGGACTAGCGGGAGGAGTTGCAGGATCAGAGACCCAGTACTTC; V gene: TRBV9; J gene: TRBJ2-5; D gene: TRBD2; clone size: .
CDR3 protein: CASSHPPPQSAGYTF; CDR3 DNA: TGTGCCAGTAGTCACCCCCCCCCACAGTCGGCTGGCTACACCTTC; V gene: TRBV19; J gene: TRBJ1-2; D gene: .; clone size: .
CDR3 protein: CASSLRRGHTEAFF; CDR3 DNA: TGTGCCAGCAGCTTAAGGAGAGGGCACACTGAAGCTTTCTTT; V gene: TRBV5-4; J gene: TRBJ1-1; D gene: .; clone size: once
CDR3 protein: CASSPHRDYEQYF; CDR3 DNA: TGTGCCAGCTCACCCCACAGAGACTACGAGCAGTACTTC; V gene: TRBV18; J gene: TRBJ2-7; D gene: .; clone size: .
CDR3 protein: CASSPGGRNSPLHF; CDR3 DNA: TGTGCCAGCTCCCCTGGGGGCAGGAATTCACCCCTCCACTTT; V gene: TRBV18; J gene: TRBJ1-6; D gene: .; clone size: .
CDR3 protein: CASSEVPDRSEYF; CDR3 DNA: TGTGCCAGCAGTGAGGTTCCTGACAGATCCGAGTACTTC; V gene: TRBV2; J gene: TRBJ2-7; D gene: .; clone size: .
CDR3 protein: CASQDLQGPTGANVLTF; CDR3 DNA: TGCGCCAGCCAAGACTTACAGGGTCCTACTGGGGCCAACGTCCTGACTTTC; V gene: TRBV5-1; J gene: TRBJ2-6; D gene: .; clone size: .
CDR3 protein: CASRNNKHIMSPQHF; CDR3 DNA: TGTGCCAGTAGGAACAACAAACACATTATGTCGCCCCAGCATTTT; V gene: TRBV19; J gene: TRBJ1-5; D gene: .; clone size: .
CDR3 protein: CASSFLGTEAFF; CDR3 DNA: TGTGCCAGCAGCTTTCTCGGGACTGAAGCTTTCTTT; V gene: TRBV7-9; J gene: TRBJ1-1; D gene: .; clone size: few
CDR3 protein: CASSPGVSYEQYF; CDR3 DNA: TGCGCCAGCAGCCCCGGGGTCTCCTACGAGCAGTACTTC; V gene: TRBV4-3; J gene: TRBJ2-7; D gene: .; clone size: .
CDR3 protein: CAWSGRGETQYF; CDR3 DNA: TGTGCCTGGAGTGGGCGGGGAGAGACCCAGTACTTC; V gene: TRBV30; J gene: TRBJ2-5; D gene: .; clone size: .
CDR3 protein: CASSLATQHSANAYNEQFF; CDR3 DNA: TGTGCCAGCAGCTTGGCAACTCAACATAGCGCAAATGCCTACAATGAGCAGTTCTTC; V gene: TRBV5-6; J gene: TRBJ2-1; D gene: .; clone size: .